Listed below are T cell receptor beta chains from one sample, sequenced in a study of T cell responses to AZD1222 COVID-19 vaccine. Measured with immunoSEQ multiplex PCR; TCRdb has only the in-frame clones, and not every one. The repertoire has about 130,000 clones, 75% to 90% of them found once; the top ten carry approximately 4%. This sample comprised peripheral blood, obtained on day 0 of AZD1222 vaccination. The receptors stem from an adult in good health. Each CDR3 is given with its conserved first and last residue. Fields, in order: clone size, D gene, V gene, J gene, CDR3 protein, CDR3 DNA. A D gene is named only where the DNA matches it firmly. Clone size, where shown, is once, few, many, or a class for clones that have expanded.

abundance: NA; d_gene: NA; v_gene: TRBV5-1; j_gene: TRBJ1-5; CDR3aa: CASTTLPGPPQDQPQHF; CDR3nt: TGCGCCAGCACAACGCTTCCGGGACCGCCCCAGGATCAGCCCCAGCATTTT
abundance: NA; d_gene: TRBD1; v_gene: TRBV28; j_gene: TRBJ2-4; CDR3aa: CASSATGYRGVVKNIQYF; CDR3nt: TGTGCCAGCAGTGCGACAGGGTACCGTGGGGTGGTCAAAAACATTCAGTACTTC
abundance: NA; d_gene: TRBD2; v_gene: TRBV14; j_gene: TRBJ2-1; CDR3aa: CASSPYIAGGHSGEQFF; CDR3nt: TGTGCCAGCAGCCCTTACATAGCGGGGGGGCATAGCGGTGAGCAGTTCTTC
abundance: NA; d_gene: NA; v_gene: TRBV5-6; j_gene: TRBJ1-5; CDR3aa: CARSLGGVYQPQHF; CDR3nt: TGTGCCCGCAGCTTGGGGGGGGTCTATCAGCCCCAGCATTTT
abundance: NA; d_gene: TRBD1; v_gene: TRBV28; j_gene: TRBJ2-3; CDR3aa: CASSFRQGFTDTQYF; CDR3nt: TGTGCCAGCAGTTTCAGACAGGGTTTTACAGATACGCAGTATTTT
abundance: NA; d_gene: NA; v_gene: TRBV5-4; j_gene: TRBJ1-1; CDR3aa: CASSLPGPRGGTEAFF; CDR3nt: TGTGCCAGCAGCTTACCTGGGCCCAGGGGCGGCACTGAAGCTTTCTTT
abundance: NA; d_gene: TRBD1; v_gene: TRBV4-1; j_gene: TRBJ1-2; CDR3aa: CASSQAGQGAGYTF; CDR3nt: TGCGCCAGCAGCCAAGCGGGACAGGGGGCAGGCTACACCTTC
abundance: NA; d_gene: TRBD1; v_gene: TRBV28; j_gene: TRBJ2-7; CDR3aa: CASSAQTGATYEQYF; CDR3nt: TGTGCCAGCAGTGCTCAGACAGGGGCGACCTACGAGCAGTACTTC
abundance: few; d_gene: NA; v_gene: TRBV6-1; j_gene: TRBJ1-3; CDR3aa: CASSEAGSGNTIYF; CDR3nt: TGTGCCAGCAGTGAAGCAGGGTCTGGAAACACCATATATTTT
abundance: NA; d_gene: NA; v_gene: TRBV19; j_gene: TRBJ1-2; CDR3aa: CASSIVKTDTDGYTF; CDR3nt: TGTGCCAGTAGTATAGTGAAGACCGATACAGACGGCTACACCTTC
abundance: NA; d_gene: NA; v_gene: TRBV7-6; j_gene: TRBJ1-2; CDR3aa: CASGPPGGAYGYTF; CDR3nt: TGTGCCAGCGGCCCACCTGGCGGGGCTTACGGCTACACCTTC
abundance: NA; d_gene: NA; v_gene: TRBV2; j_gene: TRBJ1-5; CDR3aa: CASSEQGNSNQPQHF; CDR3nt: TGTGCCAGCAGTGAACAGGGGAATAGCAATCAGCCCCAGCATTTT
abundance: NA; d_gene: TRBD1; v_gene: TRBV5-5; j_gene: TRBJ1-1; CDR3aa: CASSLGAGTGGSGLTEAFF; CDR3nt: TGTGCCAGCAGCTTGGGGGCCGGGACAGGGGGTTCTGGTTTGACTGAAGCTTTCTTT
abundance: few; d_gene: NA; v_gene: TRBV6-1; j_gene: TRBJ1-6; CDR3aa: CASSEGIHSPLHF; CDR3nt: TGTGCCAGCAGTGAAGGGATCCATTCACCCCTCCACTTT
abundance: NA; d_gene: NA; v_gene: TRBV5-6; j_gene: TRBJ2-5; CDR3aa: CASSLDRIQETQYF; CDR3nt: TGTGCCAGCAGCTTGGACAGGATACAAGAGACCCAGTACTTC
abundance: NA; d_gene: TRBD2; v_gene: TRBV9; j_gene: TRBJ2-7; CDR3aa: CASSVGNPGLAGGISYEQYF; CDR3nt: TGTGCCAGCAGCGTAGGTAACCCGGGACTAGCGGGGGGTATCTCCTACGAGCAGTACTTC
abundance: NA; d_gene: TRBD1; v_gene: TRBV6-5; j_gene: TRBJ2-7; CDR3aa: CASSKDRVYEQYF; CDR3nt: TGTGCCAGCAGCAAAGACAGGGTTTACGAGCAGTACTTC
abundance: NA; d_gene: TRBD2; v_gene: TRBV3-1/TRBV3-2; j_gene: TRBJ2-1; CDR3aa: CASSLGLAGGPYNEQFF; CDR3nt: TGTGCCAGCAGCCTGGGACTAGCGGGGGGGCCCTACAATGAGCAGTTCTTC
abundance: NA; d_gene: NA; v_gene: TRBV28; j_gene: TRBJ1-1; CDR3aa: CAVRGGGDTEAFF; CDR3nt: TGTGCTGTACGAGGGGGTGGCGACACTGAAGCTTTCTTT
abundance: few; d_gene: TRBD1; v_gene: TRBV12-3/TRBV12-4; j_gene: TRBJ1-6; CDR3aa: CASSLTGISPLHF; CDR3nt: TGTGCCAGCAGTTTGACAGGGATCTCACCCCTCCACTTT
abundance: many; d_gene: TRBD1; v_gene: TRBV5-1; j_gene: TRBJ1-2; CDR3aa: CASSRGQGGLSGYGYTF; CDR3nt: TGCGCCAGCAGCCGGGGACAGGGGGGATTGAGTGGCTATGGCTACACCTTC
abundance: NA; d_gene: NA; v_gene: TRBV28; j_gene: TRBJ2-1; CDR3aa: CASSLGRNGNNEQFF; CDR3nt: TGTGCCAGCAGTTTAGGTAGGAACGGAAACAATGAGCAGTTCTTC
abundance: NA; d_gene: NA; v_gene: TRBV28; j_gene: TRBJ1-1; CDR3aa: CASSSPQAIVAEAFF; CDR3nt: TGTGCCAGCAGTTCACCTCAAGCCATAGTCGCTGAAGCTTTCTTT
abundance: NA; d_gene: NA; v_gene: TRBV28; j_gene: TRBJ1-6; CDR3aa: CASRGVSYNSPLHF; CDR3nt: TGTGCCAGCAGGGGGGTCTCCTATAATTCACCCCTCCACTTT
abundance: few; d_gene: NA; v_gene: TRBV27; j_gene: TRBJ1-5; CDR3aa: CASSRNMLNSNQPQHF; CDR3nt: TGTGCCAGCAGCCGAAATATGCTAAATAGCAATCAGCCCCAGCATTTT
abundance: once; d_gene: NA; v_gene: TRBV5-4; j_gene: TRBJ1-3; CDR3aa: CASSLPGENTIYF; CDR3nt: TGTGCCAGCAGCTTGCCAGGAGAAAACACCATATATTTT
abundance: NA; d_gene: TRBD1; v_gene: TRBV6-2/TRBV6-3; j_gene: TRBJ1-3; CDR3aa: CASSSHPGGRTGNTIYF; CDR3nt: TGTGCCAGCAGTTCGCACCCAGGGGGCAGGACTGGAAACACCATATATTTT
abundance: NA; d_gene: TRBD1; v_gene: TRBV19; j_gene: TRBJ1-6; CDR3aa: CASSIDRGAGSPLHF; CDR3nt: TGTGCCAGTAGTATTGACAGGGGAGCAGGTTCACCCCTCCACTTT
abundance: NA; d_gene: NA; v_gene: TRBV27; j_gene: TRBJ1-5; CDR3aa: CASSFFGSAGGNQPQHF; CDR3nt: TGTGCCAGCAGTTTTTTTGGGAGCGCTGGCGGCAATCAGCCCCAGCATTTT
abundance: once; d_gene: TRBD1; v_gene: TRBV6-2/TRBV6-3; j_gene: TRBJ1-5; CDR3aa: CASSPPRQGAHQPQHF; CDR3nt: TGTGCCAGCAGTCCCCCCCGCCAGGGGGCCCATCAGCCCCAGCATTTT
abundance: NA; d_gene: TRBD2; v_gene: TRBV10-3; j_gene: TRBJ2-1; CDR3aa: CAISDLSGGAVNEQFF; CDR3nt: TGTGCCATCAGTGATTTAAGCGGGGGGGCGGTCAATGAGCAGTTCTTC
abundance: NA; d_gene: TRBD1; v_gene: TRBV10-3; j_gene: TRBJ1-2; CDR3aa: CAIGGDRENGYTF; CDR3nt: TGTGCCATCGGGGGGGACAGGGAAAATGGCTACACCTTC
abundance: NA; d_gene: NA; v_gene: TRBV28; j_gene: TRBJ1-5; CDR3aa: CASSLSYQNQPQHF; CDR3nt: TGTGCCAGCAGTTTATCGTACCAGAATCAGCCCCAGCATTTT
abundance: NA; d_gene: NA; v_gene: TRBV5-1; j_gene: TRBJ1-1; CDR3aa: CASSLVFGDTEAFF; CDR3nt: TGCGCCAGCAGCTTGGTGTTTGGAGACACTGAAGCTTTCTTT
abundance: NA; d_gene: NA; v_gene: TRBV28; j_gene: TRBJ1-2; CDR3aa: CATSPSRVYGYTF; CDR3nt: TGTGCCACCTCTCCTTCCAGGGTGTATGGCTACACCTTC
abundance: few; d_gene: TRBD1; v_gene: TRBV5-1; j_gene: TRBJ1-1; CDR3aa: CASSSLGTGANVAAEAFF; CDR3nt: TGCGCCAGCAGCTCCCTAGGGACAGGGGCCAACGTAGCGGCTGAAGCTTTCTTT
abundance: NA; d_gene: TRBD2; v_gene: TRBV7-9; j_gene: TRBJ2-1; CDR3aa: CASSRIGGAGASYNEQFF; CDR3nt: TGTGCCAGCAGCCGAATCGGGGGAGCGGGGGCCTCCTACAATGAGCAGTTCTTC
abundance: NA; d_gene: NA; v_gene: TRBV11-2; j_gene: TRBJ1-5; CDR3aa: CASSFEGQPQHF; CDR3nt: TGTGCCAGCAGCTTTGAGGGACAGCCCCAGCATTTT
abundance: NA; d_gene: NA; v_gene: TRBV28; j_gene: TRBJ2-2; CDR3aa: CASRYYGGGNTGELFF; CDR3nt: TGTGCCAGCAGATATTATGGAGGGGGTAACACCGGGGAGCTGTTTTTT
abundance: NA; d_gene: NA; v_gene: TRBV6-1; j_gene: TRBJ1-5; CDR3aa: CASSETNQPQHF; CDR3nt: TGTGCCAGCAGTGAAACAAATCAGCCCCAGCATTTT
abundance: NA; d_gene: TRBD1; v_gene: TRBV28; j_gene: TRBJ2-1; CDR3aa: CATKFSRDRPYNEQFF; CDR3nt: TGTGCCACCAAATTTTCCCGGGACAGACCCTACAATGAGCAGTTCTTC